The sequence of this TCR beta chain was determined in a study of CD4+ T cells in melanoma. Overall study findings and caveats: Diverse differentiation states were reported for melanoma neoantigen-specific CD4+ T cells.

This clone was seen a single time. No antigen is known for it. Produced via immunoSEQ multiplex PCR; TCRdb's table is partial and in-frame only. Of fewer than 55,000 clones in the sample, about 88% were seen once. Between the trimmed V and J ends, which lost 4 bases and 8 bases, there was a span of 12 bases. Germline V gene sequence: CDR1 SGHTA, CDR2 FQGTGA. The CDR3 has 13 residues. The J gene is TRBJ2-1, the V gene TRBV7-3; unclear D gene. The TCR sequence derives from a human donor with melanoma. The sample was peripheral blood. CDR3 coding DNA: TGTGCCAGCAGCTACTCTAGGTACGATGAGCAGTTCTTC. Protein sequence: CASSYSRYDEQFF.